The T cell receptor (beta chain) under discussion was sequenced for a study of T cells in Graves' hyperthyroidism and ophthalmopathy. CDR3 length equals 14 residues. Trimming stripped 0 bases from V and 1 base from J, with 7 bases between. Per the germline V gene, CDR1 is SGDLS and CDR2 is YYNGEE. Findings of the study overall: The model predicted ophthalmopathy a median approximately seven months before onset.

The study included ophthalmopathy patients with Clinical Activity Score at least 3, NOSPECS grade at least 4 and duration under 3 months. Extraction of PBMCs used 9 to 10 ml of fresh peripheral blood. With regard to this clonotype: The target antigen is unknown.

TCR beta CDR3 region amplification was performed from RNA transcripts. The TCR CDR3 was amplified in a first-round RT-PCR using the HTBI primer set. One entry per CDR3 protein results from TCRdb running MiXCR on the multiplex PCR reads. The sample gives around 500,000 distinct CDR3 sequences, about 22% of which show up once; 49% is in the top ten. Sample: blood. The rearrangement joins TRBV9 to TRBJ1-1; D not resolved. This TCR derives from a woman aged 70-85 years with Graves' ophthalmopathy. CDR3 DNA: TGTGCCAGCAGCGTAGTTACCGGGAACACTGAAGCTTTCTTT. This sequence encodes CASSVVTGNTEAFF.